The 8 T cell receptor beta chains presented below share a single source sample, sequenced in a study. A single record per CDR3 protein comes from TCRdb applying MiXCR to the RT-PCR reads. Of hundreds of thousands of distinct CDR3 sequences detected, 13% to 15% appear once; the ten largest clones hold roughly 3.6%. Sequencing used memory CD4+ T cells from blood. The receptor set was obtained from a female donor in good health, serving as a healthy control.

This chain connects TRBV6-2 or TRBV6-3 to TRBJ1-5; D might be TRBD1 (5 bases). The CDR3 length is 19 residues. Germline V gives CDR1 MNHEY, CDR2 SVGEGT. The V gene lost 6 bases and the J gene lost 6 bases, with 30 bases spanning the gap. The CDR3 protein is CASRPQTLKGRRVGQPQHF. The CDR3 DNA reads TGTGCCAGCAGACCACAAACGTTAAAGGGACGGAGAGTGGGTCAGCCCCAGCATTTT.

This clonotype was seen more than once but under ten times. The V gene is TRBV15, the J gene TRBJ1-2; D remains unclear. CDR1 and CDR2 from the germline V gene are LNHNV and YYDKDF (reference sequence). CDR3 length: 12 residues. V gave up 5 bases and J gave up 4 bases, with 8 bases separating them. CDR3 nucleotide sequence: TGTGCCACCAGCGGAGCCACCTATGGCTACACCTTC. Its protein product is CATSGATYGYTF.

This clonotype turned up a few times. The chain carries TRBV20-1 and TRBJ2-1; tentatively, D is TRBD1 (6 bases). The germline gives CDR1 DFQATT, CDR2 SNEGSKA (reference sequence). V was shortened by 1 base and J by 5 bases, with 15 bases between the two germline ends. The CDR3 spans 15 residues. The CDR3 bases are TGCAGTGCTAGAGTCAGTCTAAAGGGGGACAATGAGCAGTTCTTC. Residues: CSARVSLKGDNEQFF.

There are many counts of this clonotype. The chain combines TRBV7-2 with TRBJ2-3, with 9 bases fitting TRBD2. Germline-derived CDR1 and CDR2 are SGHTA and FQGNSA. CDR3 length equals 16 residues. With V trimmed by 5 bases and J by 4 bases, 10 bases remained unmatched. As DNA, the CDR3 is TGTGCCAGCAGCCGCATGGCGGGAGGGTTCGCAGATACGCAGTATTTT. Translation gives CASSRMAGGFADTQYF.

The V gene is TRBV20-1, the J gene TRBJ1-1; D call uncertain. The CDR3 covers 15 residues. Trimming took off 4 bases at V and 1 base at J, with 16 bases between the two ends. Germline CDR1 DFQATT, CDR2 SNEGSKA (reference sequence). The CDR3 nucleotides read TGCAGTGCTAACCGGATTGGAGGGCGGAACACTGAAGCTTTCTTT. This sequence encodes CSANRIGGRNTEAFF.

The chain carries TRBV9 and TRBJ2-1, with D perhaps TRBD2 (5 bases). V lost 4 bases to trimming and J lost 8 bases, with 22 bases between them. CDR3 length: 16 residues. Germline V gene data show CDR1 as SGDLS and CDR2 as YYNGEE. The CDR3 DNA sequence: TGTGCCAGCAGCCCCCGGGGTGAGCAGCCCTCCGATGAGCAGTTCTTC. Its translation: CASSPRGEQPSDEQFF.

The sample holds a few counts of this clonotype. The chain joins TRBV10-3 to TRBJ1-5, with TRBD1 as a possible D gene (5 bases). CDR3 length: 14 residues. Trimming took off 0 bases at V and 6 bases at J, with 9 bases between the two ends. The germline CDR1 and CDR2 sequences are ENHRY and SYGVKD. The CDR3 protein is CAISESTGGQPQHF. DNA for the CDR3: TGTGCCATCAGTGAGTCGACGGGGGGTCAGCCCCAGCATTTT.

This clonotype has a count of ten or more. J is TRBJ2-1 and V is TRBV10-3; D may be TRBD1 (5 bases). The CDR3 runs 15 residues. V was clipped by 2 bases and J by 8 bases, with 16 bases between them. Germline V gene data show CDR1 as ENHRY and CDR2 as SYGVKD. Written as DNA, the CDR3 is TGTGCCATCAGTGAGCGGACAAAACCCCCCGATGAGCAGTTCTTC. It yields the protein CAISERTKPPDEQFF.